This T cell receptor beta chain was identified during a study of beta chain features in type 1 diabetes. About this clone: Its antigen is unidentified.

What was sequenced were expressed TCRB transcripts, since all of the isolated RNA had been reverse transcribed. Data came from immunoSEQ multiplex PCR; TCRdb stores just in-frame clones and leaves some out. The sample consists of some 200,000 clones, 16% of them appearing once. Regarding the study as a whole: Moderately but significantly shorter TCRB CDR3s were found in Type 1 diabetes patients in all four CD4+ subsets. Type 1 diabetes patients had VDJ junctions that carried fewer insertions and more deletions.

The CDR3 has 16 residues. In germline, CDR1 is SGHNT, CDR2 YYREEE (reference sequence). Trimming stripped 0 bases from V and 0 bases from J, with 12 bases between. Purity exceeded 98% in all sorted populations. The clonotype originates from a man aged 30 to 39 with type 1 diabetes. The source material was naive CD4+ T cells from blood. V usage is TRBV5-4 and J usage is TRBJ1-1, with D perhaps TRBD1 (5 bases). For the CDR3, the DNA is TGTGCCAGCAGCTTGGGACAGCGTGACATGAACACTGAAGCTTTCTTT. This sequence encodes CASSLGQRDMNTEAFF.